Following are 9 T cell receptor beta chains from one sample sequenced in a study of identical twins. TCRdb itself ran the 5' RACE reads through MiXCR, one entry per CDR3 protein. This sample has around 480,000 distinct CDR3 sequences; roughly 13% occur once, and the top ten carry around 0.98%. This same sample was also taken into another study, of yellow fever vaccine responses in identical twins.

The sequenced sample was CD4+ T cells sorted from blood. The receptors derive from a woman in her late teens or twenties in good health.

V is TRBV6-2 or TRBV6-3 and J is TRBJ2-4; D gene ambiguous. Germline values: CDR1 MNHEY, CDR2 SVGEGT. The length of the CDR3 is 12 residues. V lost 1 base, J lost 8 bases, and 6 bases lay in between. The CDR3 here is CASSYFGDIQYF. CDR3 coding DNA: TGTGCCAGCAGTTACTTTGGCGACATTCAGTACTTC.

Written as DNA, the CDR3 is TGCAGTGCTAGAGATGATCCGGTGGGCTCCTACGAGCAGTACTTC. This translates into CSARDDPVGSYEQYF. This chain connects TRBV20-1 to TRBJ2-7; D gene uncertain. Trimming took 0 bases from V and 0 from J, leaving 12 bases between them. In germline, CDR1 is DFQATT, CDR2 SNEGSKA (reference sequence). CDR3 length: 15 residues.

Only a few counts were recorded for this clonotype. The chain combines TRBV19 with TRBJ2-1; D ambiguous. Germline V gives CDR1 LNHDA, CDR2 SQIVND (reference sequence). The CDR3 is 14 amino acids. The germline V and J ends were trimmed by 5 bases and 4 bases, with 12 bases remaining between them. The CDR3 protein is CASSFRADYNEQFF. CDR3 sequence (DNA): TGTGCCAGTAGTTTCCGGGCCGATTACAATGAGCAGTTCTTC.

In this sample, this clonotype turned up a few times. The chain has TRBV2 and TRBJ2-1; 7 nucleotides agree with TRBD1. The length of the CDR3 is 14 residues. Germline-derived CDR1 and CDR2 are SNHLY and FYNNEI. V shed 4 bases and J 3 bases; nucleotides not matched to a gene: 3. In DNA form, the CDR3 reads TGTGCCAGCAGTGTTGGGACAGACTACAATGAGCAGTTCTTC. Its protein is CASSVGTDYNEQFF.

The chain carries TRBV7-3 and TRBJ2-7; 7 bases are a match to TRBD1. CDR1 and CDR2 from the germline V gene are SGHTA and FQGTGA. J was trimmed by 3 bases and V by 4 bases; bases with no gene match: 6. The CDR3 contains 14 residues. The CDR3 region has the DNA TGTGCCAGCAGCTCTAAGGGGGCTGGCTACGAGCAGTACTTC. Its translation: CASSSKGAGYEQYF.

The chain uses TRBV20-1 and TRBJ2-1, with 10 bases that match TRBD2. V gave up 3 bases and J gave up 2 bases; unmatched junction bases: 1. The CDR3 extends over 14 amino acids. Germline V lookup: CDR1 DFQATT, CDR2 SNEGSKA (reference sequence). CDR3 sequence reads: CSASGLAAYNEQFF. CDR3 coding DNA: TGCAGTGCTAGTGGACTAGCGGCCTACAATGAGCAGTTCTTC.

This clonotype was recorded only once. The chain links TRBV28 to TRBJ2-2; 9 nucleotides line up with TRBD1. CDR1 MDHEN and CDR2 SYDVKM come from the germline V gene. The V gene end was trimmed by 5 bases and the J gene end by 6 bases; junction bases not matched to a gene: 7. CDR3 length: 15 residues. This CDR3 is CASSRTGGIAGELFF. The DNA of the CDR3 is TGTGCCAGCAGTCGTACAGGGGGCATTGCCGGGGAGCTGTTTTTT. Using reference TRBV28 and TRBJ2-2 for the parts outside the CDR3, the full variable domain is DVKVTQSSRYLVKRTGEKVFLECVQDMDHENMFWYRQDPGLGLRLIYFSYDVKMKEKGDIPEGYSVSREKKERFSLILESASTNQTSMYLCASSRTGGIAGELFFGEGSRLTVL.

This chain joins TRBV20-1 and TRBJ2-1, with 16 bases that match TRBD2. V lost 6 bases and J lost 9; bases outside the gene matches: 8. Germline V gene lookup returns CDR1 DFQATT and CDR2 SNEGSKA (reference sequence). The CDR3 consists of 15 residues. The CDR3 spells CSAHPGLAGGGEQFF. CDR3 coding DNA: TGCAGTGCCCACCCGGGACTAGCGGGGGGGGGTGAGCAGTTCTTC.

The V call is TRBV5-6, the J call TRBJ2-5; a weak D match, TRBD1 (5 bases). In germline, CDR1 is SGHDT, CDR2 YYEEEE. Trimming left V 1 base short and J 1 base short, with 8 bases between. The CDR3 runs to 14 residues. CDR3 region: CASSLPGSQETQYF. The DNA for the CDR3 is TGTGCCAGCAGCTTGCCAGGGTCCCAAGAGACCCAGTACTTC.